These T cell receptor beta chains were read from a single sample in a study of T cells in localized non-small cell lung cancer. Some clones are missing from TCRdb's copy, which holds only in-frame ones; the method was immunoSEQ multiplex PCR. This sample has roughly 1,500 clones, with roughly a fifth found just once. The sample was normal lung tissue next to the tumor, taken before any cancer treatment. These receptors all stem from a woman aged 35 to 69 with stage I lung adenocarcinoma. The CDR3 runs from the conserved cysteine through the conserved F or W. Fields, in order: V gene, D gene, J gene, clone size, CDR3 DNA, CDR3 protein. The D gene is left open where the match is weak. Some rows have no size entry. The others give once, few or many, or a class for an expanded clone.

TRBV9	TRBD1	TRBJ2-7	NA	TGTGCCAGCAGCGTAGCGACAGGGAGCGGCGCCTACGAGCAGTACTTC	CASSVATGSGAYEQYF
TRBV28	TRBD1	TRBJ1-2	NA	TGTGCCAGCAGTTTGACAGGGGGCTATGGCTACACCTTC	CASSLTGGYGYTF
TRBV18	NA	TRBJ2-3	NA	TGTGCCAGCTCACCACTCCGGGAGACCGGTAGCACAGATACGCAGTATTTT	CASSPLRETGSTDTQYF
TRBV11-3	TRBD2	TRBJ2-7	medium-sized	TGTGCCAGCAGCTCCTATAGCGGGAGCTCCTACGAGCAGTACTTC	CASSSYSGSSYEQYF
TRBV11-3	NA	TRBJ1-1	medium-sized	TGTGCCAGCAGCCCGGGACCGGCGAACACTGAAGCTTTCTTT	CASSPGPANTEAFF
TRBV4-1	NA	TRBJ1-6	few	TGCGCCAGCAGCCAAGATCCCCAGGACAGATATAATTCACCCCTCCACTTT	CASSQDPQDRYNSPLHF
TRBV18	NA	TRBJ2-1	NA	TGTGCCAGCTCACCATCAGCAGACAATGAGCAGTTCTTC	CASSPSADNEQFF
TRBV28	TRBD2	TRBJ2-7	large	TGTGCCAGCAGTTTAGGCGGGAGCCCCTACGAGCAGTACTTC	CASSLGGSPYEQYF
TRBV9	NA	TRBJ1-2	few	TGTGCCAGCAGCGTAGACCCCCACAAAGCTCCTCGTAGCGGCTACACCTTC	CASSVDPHKAPRSGYTF
TRBV15	NA	TRBJ1-1	medium-sized	TGTGCCACCAGCAGCCCGTCGAGGGGGAACACTGAAGCTTTCTTT	CATSSPSRGNTEAFF
TRBV19	NA	TRBJ1-2	once	TGTGCCAGTAGTCCTGACGGGACATTTGGTGGCTACACCTTC	CASSPDGTFGGYTF
TRBV11-3	TRBD2	TRBJ2-3	few	TGTGCCAGCAGCGCCGGACTAGCGGGAGTGAATACGCAGTATTTT	CASSAGLAGVNTQYF
TRBV9	NA	TRBJ1-5	few	TGTGCCAGCAGCCCCGTGGACAGCTTCCCAGGTCAGCCCCAGCATTTT	CASSPVDSFPGQPQHF
TRBV30	TRBD1	TRBJ1-6	NA	TGTGCCTGGAGTGTACTGCAGGGGGCCCATAATTCACCCCTCCACTTT	CAWSVLQGAHNSPLHF
TRBV7-2	TRBD1	TRBJ1-1	medium-sized	TGTGCCAGCAGCTCGGGACAGGGGGCTACCGCTTTCTTT	CASSSGQGATAFF
TRBV2	NA	TRBJ2-1	NA	TGTGCCAGCAGTGAAGAAGGCGGGATAGGCAATGAGCAGTTCTTC	CASSEEGGIGNEQFF
TRBV19	TRBD1	TRBJ1-5	NA	TGTGCCAGTAGTATCCGGACAGGGTTCTCACTCAATCAGCCCCAGCATTTT	CASSIRTGFSLNQPQHF
TRBV14	NA	TRBJ1-4	NA	TGTGCCAGCAGCCCGAGGGGGGAAAAACTGTTTTTT	CASSPRGEKLFF
TRBV6-8	NA	TRBJ2-6	NA	TGTGCAAGCTGGACCTCTGGGGCCAACGTCCTGACTTTC	CASWTSGANVLTF
TRBV6-7	NA	TRBJ2-7	few	TGTGCCAGCAGTCCAATAGGCGAGCAGTACTTC	CASSPIGEQYF
TRBV19	NA	TRBJ1-5	NA	TGTGCCAGTAGTCGCCGGGACTTGGACAATCAGCCCCAGCATTTT	CASSRRDLDNQPQHF
TRBV5-1	TRBD1	TRBJ1-4	NA	TGCGCCAGCAGCTCACCGGGATCTTCAGGGGGTAATGAAAAACTGTTTTTT	CASSSPGSSGGNEKLFF
TRBV30	NA	TRBJ2-6	few	TGTGCCTGGACCAGGGGCGCGGATGGGGCCAACGTCCTGACTTTC	CAWTRGADGANVLTF
TRBV9	NA	TRBJ1-3	NA	TGTGCCAGCGGGGTAAGCTCTGGAAACACCATATATTTT	CASGVSSGNTIYF
TRBV30	NA	TRBJ2-7	few	TGTGCCTGGAGTGTGGGAGGGGGGAGCTCCTACGAGCAGTACTTC	CAWSVGGGSSYEQYF
TRBV6-8	NA	TRBJ2-7	medium-sized	TGTGCCAGCAGTGAGGACGCCGGGACGGATACCTACGAGCAGTACTTC	CASSEDAGTDTYEQYF
TRBV11-3	NA	TRBJ1-5	few	TGTGCCAGCAGCTCACAGGGAGGAGGCAGCAATCAGCCCCAGCATTTT	CASSSQGGGSNQPQHF
TRBV11-3	NA	TRBJ1-3	medium-sized	TGTGCCAGCAGCCCCCTGGGGCAGGGCATAGGGTCTGGAAACACCATATATTTT	CASSPLGQGIGSGNTIYF
TRBV5-1	NA	TRBJ2-6	NA	TGCGCCAGCAGCTTGGATGGGCAGCCCTCTGGGGCCAACGTCCTGACTTTC	CASSLDGQPSGANVLTF